The 6 T cell receptor beta chains below all came from one sample that was sequenced in a study of identical twins. TCRdb ran MiXCR on the 5' RACE reads and lists one entry per CDR3 protein. Of some 630,000 distinct CDR3 sequences listed, under 8.5% were seen once; the top ten hold around 1.6%. The data were also submitted as part of a second study, on yellow fever vaccine responses in identical twins.

The sequenced sample consisted of PBMCs. These receptors all come from a woman under 30 in good health.

This clonotype was picked up many times. The chain combines TRBV29-1 with TRBJ2-1; D not certain. Germline loops: CDR1 SQVTM, CDR2 ANQGSEA. The CDR3 is made up of 16 amino acids. Deletions cut 1 base from V and 2 bases from J, with 15 bases between. The CDR3 nucleotides are TGCAGCGTTGAAGGCTACTCGAGCGCAGCCTACAATGAGCAGTTCTTC. It encodes CSVEGYSSAAYNEQFF.

This clonotype was counted a few times. The CDR3 sequence is CATSRGDSDQETQYF. CDR3 nucleotides: TGTGCCACCAGCAGAGGCGATAGCGACCAAGAGACCCAGTACTTC. The chain carries TRBV15 and TRBJ2-5, with a tentative D call TRBD2 (5 bases). The CDR3 has 15 residues. V shed 1 base and J shed 0 bases, with 9 bases lying between them. The germline CDR1 and CDR2 sequences are LNHNV and YYDKDF (reference sequence).

In its sample, this clonotype was seen a few times. The gene calls are TRBV11-2 and TRBJ1-3, with D tentatively TRBD1 (5 bases). V lost 1 base and J 4 bases, leaving 8 bases between the germline ends. The CDR3 sequence is 14 residues long. From germline, CDR1 is SGHAT and CDR2 FQNNGV. The CDR3 region is CASSLATGGNTIYF. CDR3 DNA: TGTGCCAGCAGCTTAGCAACAGGCGGAAACACCATATATTTT.

The chain has TRBV28 and TRBJ2-1; D may match TRBD1 or TRBD2 (5 bases each). The CDR3 loop spans 12 amino acids. Germline V gives CDR1 MDHEN, CDR2 SYDVKM. V was clipped by 4 bases and J by 13 bases, with 14 bases between them. The CDR3: CASSSPPGGQFF. The DNA of the CDR3 is TGTGCCAGCAGTTCCCCCCCTGGGGGACAGTTCTTC. The complete variable domain, with remaining parts taken from reference TRBV28 and TRBJ2-1, reads DVKVTQSSRYLVKRTGEKVFLECVQDMDHENMFWYRQDPGLGLRLIYFSYDVKMKEKGDIPEGYSVSREKKERFSLILESASTNQTSMYLCASSSPPGGQFFGPGTRLTVL.

The chain has TRBV3-1 and TRBJ2-2; 8 positions agree with TRBD2. Germline loops: CDR1 LGHDT, CDR2 YNNKEL (reference sequence). V lost 5 bases to trimming and J lost 2 bases; unmatched junction nucleotides: 4. CDR3 length equals 15 residues. CDR3 amino acids: CASSTSGLNTGELFF. The CDR3 bases are TGTGCCAGCAGCACTAGCGGATTAAACACCGGGGAGCTGTTTTTT.

This clonotype was seen a single time. V is TRBV12-3 or TRBV12-4 and J is TRBJ2-7, with TRBD2 matching 10 bases. This CDR3 is built from 18 residues. V dropped 10 bases and J dropped 3; count of bases not matched to a gene: 21. The CDR3 sequence: CAISRSGRGLAHLYEQYF. The CDR3, as DNA: TGTGCCATCAGCCGCAGCGGGCGGGGACTAGCGCACCTCTACGAGCAGTACTTC.